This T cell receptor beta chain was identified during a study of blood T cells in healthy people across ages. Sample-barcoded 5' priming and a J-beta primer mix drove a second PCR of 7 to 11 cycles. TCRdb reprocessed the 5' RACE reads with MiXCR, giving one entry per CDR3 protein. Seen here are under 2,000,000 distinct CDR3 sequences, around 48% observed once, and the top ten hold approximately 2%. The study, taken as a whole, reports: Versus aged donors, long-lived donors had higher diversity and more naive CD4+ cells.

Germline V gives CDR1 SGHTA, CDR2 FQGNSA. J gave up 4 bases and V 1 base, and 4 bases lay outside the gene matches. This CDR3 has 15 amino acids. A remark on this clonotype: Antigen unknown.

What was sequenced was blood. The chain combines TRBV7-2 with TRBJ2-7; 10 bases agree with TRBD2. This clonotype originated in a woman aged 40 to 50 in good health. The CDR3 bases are TGTGCCAGCAGCTTAGGGCCTAGCGGGAGTTACGAGCAGTACTTC. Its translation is CASSLGPSGSYEQYF.